This entry features one TCR beta chain sequence. Which antigen it targets is not known. One base away there is no much larger clone; base qualities are not given. This specimen comes from a study of OX40 agonist ivuxolimab in advanced cancers. Study-wide context: Ivuxolimab, which targeted the costimulatory receptor OX40 (CD134), was an agonistic, fully human IgG2 monoclonal antibody. Peripheral TCRbeta sequencing was intended to test whether TCR sequence diversity was altered and clonal T-cell expansion was caused by ivuxolimab. The paper reports the monotherapy dose-escalation portion (N of about 52 patients) of the phase I ivuxolimab trial. Among the roughly 52 dose-escalation patients, about 20 had hepatocellular carcinoma, 15 melanoma, 9 renal cell carcinoma and 9 head and neck cancer. Prior anti-PD-1, anti-PD-L1 or anti-CTLA-4 therapy was permitted, and 35% to 40% of dose-escalation patients had received checkpoint inhibitors. Intravenous ivuxolimab was administered to patients every 2 weeks at six dose levels: 0.01, 0.1, 0.3, 1.5, 3 and 10 mg/kg. In the dose-escalation cohort, over 65% of patients were male, and the mean age was around 60 years, with a range of about 23 to 85. Three dose-escalation patients achieved partial responses, one with hepatocellular carcinoma and two with cutaneous melanoma.

Here is what the overall study found, with its caveats: The antigen specificity of the peripheral T cells that underwent clonal expansion was not determined. Low levels of normalized T-cell clonal expansion were also seen in some nonresponding patients. Partial responders in the 0.1-3.0 mg/kg groups had among the lowest normalized peripheral clonal expansion, especially among CD8+ T cells. On average, CD8+ T cells showed more expanded clones than CD4+ T cells after ivuxolimab. At doses of 0.1 to 3.0 mg/kg, clonal expansion of both CD4+ and CD8+ T cells in blood was seen between baseline and week 6.

Genomic DNA was isolated from the sorted cells so that the TCRbeta CDR3 region could be sequenced. The immunoSEQ Assay was used to sequence the TCRbeta CDR3 regions. TCRdb carries this immuneACCESS record with in-frame sequences only. Its versions omit some clonotypes, under half of them owing to an unresolved V gene in the studies checked, with the rest unexplained. The sample records around 30,000 clones, around 90% of which are singletons. The ten largest clones add up to roughly 4.2% of the sample. The trial excluded patients who had a history of autoimmune disease or were on systemic immunosuppression. Peripheral blood for TCR sequencing was drawn from every dose cohort at baseline, at cycle 4 day 1 and at cycle 7 day 1. Samples came from an open-label, multicenter, first-in-human phase I dose-escalation trial of ivuxolimab. Adults with locally advanced or metastatic melanoma, renal cell, hepatocellular, or head and neck squamous cell carcinoma were enrolled in the trial. Before TCR sequencing, CD4+ and CD8+ T cells were separately sorted from peripheral blood.

From cysteine to phenylalanine, the CDR3 is 15 amino acids long. Only CDR3 DNA is held: 45 bases, read in frame from base 1. This receptor was identified in an adult with an advanced solid tumor such as melanoma, head and neck, liver or kidney cancer. The chain uses TRBV12-1 and TRBJ2-5; the table's D call TRBD2 went unverified against the DNA. TRBV12-1 is tagged as a pseudogene. Sequenced material: CD4+ or CD8+ T cells sorted from blood, taken in a trial of the OX40 agonist ivuxolimab. The CDR3 region: CASSFGGINQETQYF. The nucleotides are TGTGCCAGCAGCTTTGGCGGTATTAACCAAGAGACCCAGTACTTC.